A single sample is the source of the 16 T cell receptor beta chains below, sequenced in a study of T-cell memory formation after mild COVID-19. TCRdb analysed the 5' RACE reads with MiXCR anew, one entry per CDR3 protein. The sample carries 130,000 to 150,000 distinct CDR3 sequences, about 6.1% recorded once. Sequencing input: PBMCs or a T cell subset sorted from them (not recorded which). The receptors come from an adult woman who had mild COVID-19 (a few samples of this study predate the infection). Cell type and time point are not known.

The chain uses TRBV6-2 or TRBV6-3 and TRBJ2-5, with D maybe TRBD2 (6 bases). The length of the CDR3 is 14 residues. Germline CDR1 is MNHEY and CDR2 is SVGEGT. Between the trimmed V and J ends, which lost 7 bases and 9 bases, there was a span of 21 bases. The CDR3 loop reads CASTPGRPRGAQYF. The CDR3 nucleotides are TGTGCCAGCACTCCGGGCCGCCCGCGGGGAGCCCAGTACTTC.

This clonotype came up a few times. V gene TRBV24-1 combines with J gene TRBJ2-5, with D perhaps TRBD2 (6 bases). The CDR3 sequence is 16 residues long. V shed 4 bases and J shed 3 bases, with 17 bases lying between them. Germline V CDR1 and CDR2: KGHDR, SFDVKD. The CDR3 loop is CATSDRGTRFEETQYF. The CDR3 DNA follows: TGTGCCACCAGTGACCGGGGGACCCGATTCGAAGAGACCCAGTACTTC.

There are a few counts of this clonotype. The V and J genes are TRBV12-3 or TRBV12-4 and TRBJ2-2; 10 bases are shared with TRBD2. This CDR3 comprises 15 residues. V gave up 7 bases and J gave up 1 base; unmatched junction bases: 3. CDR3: CASTRTSGNTGELFF. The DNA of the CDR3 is TGTGCCAGCACTCGGACTAGCGGGAACACCGGGGAGCTGTTTTTT.

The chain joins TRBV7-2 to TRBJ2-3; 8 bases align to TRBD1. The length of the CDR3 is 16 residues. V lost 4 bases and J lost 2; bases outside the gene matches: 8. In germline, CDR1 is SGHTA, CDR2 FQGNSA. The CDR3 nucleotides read TGTGCCAGCAGCTCATCCGGGACAGGCTTCACAGATACGCAGTATTTT. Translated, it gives CASSSSGTGFTDTQYF.

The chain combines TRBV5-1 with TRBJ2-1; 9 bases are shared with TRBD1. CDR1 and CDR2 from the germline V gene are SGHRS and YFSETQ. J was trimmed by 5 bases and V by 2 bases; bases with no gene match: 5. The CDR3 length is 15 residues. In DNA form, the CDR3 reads TGCGCCAGCAGCTTTTCGGGACAGGGAAACAATGAGCAGTTCTTC. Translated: CASSFSGQGNNEQFF.

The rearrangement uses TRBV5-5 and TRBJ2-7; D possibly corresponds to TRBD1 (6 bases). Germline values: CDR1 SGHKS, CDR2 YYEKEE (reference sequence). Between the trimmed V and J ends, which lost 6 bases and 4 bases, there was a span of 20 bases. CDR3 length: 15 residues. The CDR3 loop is CASTRQASRVYEQYF. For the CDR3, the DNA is TGTGCCAGCACCCGACAGGCCTCCAGAGTTTACGAGCAGTACTTC.

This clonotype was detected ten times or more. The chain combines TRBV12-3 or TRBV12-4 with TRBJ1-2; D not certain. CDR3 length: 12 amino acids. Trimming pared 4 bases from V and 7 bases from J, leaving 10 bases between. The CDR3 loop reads CASSSRQLGYTF. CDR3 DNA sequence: TGTGCCAGCAGTTCCAGACAACTTGGCTACACCTTC.

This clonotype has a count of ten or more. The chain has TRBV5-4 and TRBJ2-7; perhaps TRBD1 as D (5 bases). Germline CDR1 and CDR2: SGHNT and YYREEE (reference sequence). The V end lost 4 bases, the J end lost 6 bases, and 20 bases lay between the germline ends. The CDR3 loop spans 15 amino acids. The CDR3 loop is CASSVQGVYSGEQYF. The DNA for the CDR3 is TGTGCCAGCAGCGTGCAAGGGGTCTATAGTGGCGAGCAGTACTTC.

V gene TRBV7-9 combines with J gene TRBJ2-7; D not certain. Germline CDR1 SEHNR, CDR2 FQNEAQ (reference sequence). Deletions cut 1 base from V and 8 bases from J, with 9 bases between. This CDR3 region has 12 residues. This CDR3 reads CASSLGRYKQYV. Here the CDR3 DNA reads TGTGCCAGCAGCTTAGGGCGTTATAAGCAGTACGTC.

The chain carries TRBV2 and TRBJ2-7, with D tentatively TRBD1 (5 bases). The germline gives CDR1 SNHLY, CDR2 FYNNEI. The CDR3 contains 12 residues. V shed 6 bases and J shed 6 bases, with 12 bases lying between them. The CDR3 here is CASRLDISEQYF. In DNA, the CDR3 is TGTGCCAGCAGATTGGACATTTCCGAGCAGTACTTC.

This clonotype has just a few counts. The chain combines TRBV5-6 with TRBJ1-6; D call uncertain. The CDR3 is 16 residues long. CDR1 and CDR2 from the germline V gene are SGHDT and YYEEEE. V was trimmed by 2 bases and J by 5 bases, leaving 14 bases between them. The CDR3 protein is CASSLGPRMDNSPLHF. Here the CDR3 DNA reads TGTGCCAGCAGCTTAGGGCCGCGGATGGATAATTCACCCCTCCACTTT.

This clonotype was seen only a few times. The CDR3 loop is CSAQDWQETQYF. The CDR3 DNA follows: TGCAGCGCCCAAGACTGGCAAGAGACCCAGTACTTC. The chain carries TRBV29-1 and TRBJ2-5; no clear D. The CDR3 consists of 12 residues. V was clipped by 7 bases and J by 2 bases, with 11 bases between them. Germline assignment: CDR1 SQVTM and CDR2 ANQGSEA.

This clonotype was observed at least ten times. CDR3 nucleotide sequence: TGTGCCAGCAGTTACAGGGGACTGACAGATACGCAGTATTTT. Translation gives CASSYRGLTDTQYF. The chain is built from TRBV12-3 or TRBV12-4 and TRBJ2-3, with D tentatively TRBD1 (7 bases). CDR3 length: 14 amino acids. Trimming shortened V by 4 bases and J by 3 bases, and 11 bases separated the two germline ends.

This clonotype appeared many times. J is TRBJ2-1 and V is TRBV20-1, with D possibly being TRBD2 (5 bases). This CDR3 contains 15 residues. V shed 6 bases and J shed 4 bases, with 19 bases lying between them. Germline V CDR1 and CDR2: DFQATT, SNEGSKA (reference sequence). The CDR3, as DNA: TGCAGTGCCCGCCCTTTACGAGCGGTGTACAATGAGCAGTTCTTC. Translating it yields CSARPLRAVYNEQFF.

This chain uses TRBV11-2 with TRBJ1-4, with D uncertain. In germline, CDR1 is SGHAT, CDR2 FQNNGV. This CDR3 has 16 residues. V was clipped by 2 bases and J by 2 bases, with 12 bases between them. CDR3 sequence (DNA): TGTGCCAGCAGCTTAAAAGGGTCCGGGACTAATGAAAAACTGTTTTTT. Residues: CASSLKGSGTNEKLFF.

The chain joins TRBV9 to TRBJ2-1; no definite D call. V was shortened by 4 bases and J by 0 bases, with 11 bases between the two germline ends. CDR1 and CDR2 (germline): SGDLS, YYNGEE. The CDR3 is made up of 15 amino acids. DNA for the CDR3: TGTGCCAGCAGCCCTGGGGTCCTCTCCTACAATGAGCAGTTCTTC. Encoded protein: CASSPGVLSYNEQFF.